The following is a TCR beta chain sequence with its context. The antigen it recognizes is unknown. Per-base qualities were not stored, and no clone one base away is much larger. Looking up the germline V gene (reference sequence) yields CDR1 DFQATT and CDR2 SNEGSKA. The junction shows trimming of 3 bases on V and 8 bases on J, plus 19 bases between the germline ends. The CDR3 measures 15 amino acids from cysteine to phenylalanine. Here the CDR3 DNA is all that survives: 45 bases in frame from base 1. The data were taken from a study of blood T cell repertoires in COVID-19 (dated by TCRdb to about 2020). Regarding the study in general: The collaborator samples originated in the United States, Italy and Spain and spanned the acute and convalescent phases of COVID-19. The material from the prospective study consisted of cDNA or gDNA derived from T cells, B-cell-depleted T cells, or PBMCs. Subjects who had been exposed to COVID-19, were actively infected with it, or had recovered from it provided the deeply sampled blood TCRbeta repertoires that made up the dataset. A freely available public database, intended as a resource for researchers studying the immune response to SARS-CoV-2, is where the repertoires were released. The samples were drawn from two sources: the first 160 participants of the ongoing ImmuneRACE study, and over 950 subjects contributed by 6 global collaborators. The sample metadata nearly always contained a de-identified subject ID, COVID-19 status, age in years and sex. Where available, HLA class I and class II types were taken from metadata supplied by the sample provider and were not determined by assay-based typing.

TCRbeta CDR3 regions were amplified from genomic DNA using the immunoSEQ Assay, a bias-controlled multiplex PCR. As for how the authors treated the data: Nucleated cell counts per sample were estimated from amplification of reference gene primers within the assay. Sequence reads were collapsed and filtered to measure the absolute abundance of every unique TCRbeta CDR3 rearrangement. Productive Simpson clonality was computed per sample as the square root of Simpson's diversity index over productive rearrangements. Held by TCRdb, this immuneACCESS table contains in-frame sequences only and omits some clones. Under half of the omission traces to an unresolved V gene where checked; the cause of the rest is unknown. V and J calls and clone size are as listed in that table; D and trimming were resolved from the DNA. This sample holds some 40,000 clones; around 80% were observed only once. The leading ten clones occupy 16% of the sample.

Whole blood was collected in K2EDTA tubes by collaborating institutions according to the institutions' own protocols. For TCRbeta analysis, collaborators shipped samples in one of three forms: frozen whole blood, isolated PBMCs, or DNA extracted from either of those sample types. What the research found in general, with its limitations: How much clinical and demographic metadata was included differed by source and by participant, and the metadata was provided uncurated.

This sequence originates from a man between 65 and 80 years old with acute or convalescent COVID-19. The rearranged chain carries TRBV20-1 and TRBJ1-4; TRBD1 might be the D gene, on 5 matching bases. The sequenced sample consisted of peripheral blood. The CDR3 corresponds to CSASPSKGLGEKLFF. The DNA sequence follows: TGCAGTGCTAGTCCTTCCAAGGGGTTGGGAGAAAAACTGTTTTTT.